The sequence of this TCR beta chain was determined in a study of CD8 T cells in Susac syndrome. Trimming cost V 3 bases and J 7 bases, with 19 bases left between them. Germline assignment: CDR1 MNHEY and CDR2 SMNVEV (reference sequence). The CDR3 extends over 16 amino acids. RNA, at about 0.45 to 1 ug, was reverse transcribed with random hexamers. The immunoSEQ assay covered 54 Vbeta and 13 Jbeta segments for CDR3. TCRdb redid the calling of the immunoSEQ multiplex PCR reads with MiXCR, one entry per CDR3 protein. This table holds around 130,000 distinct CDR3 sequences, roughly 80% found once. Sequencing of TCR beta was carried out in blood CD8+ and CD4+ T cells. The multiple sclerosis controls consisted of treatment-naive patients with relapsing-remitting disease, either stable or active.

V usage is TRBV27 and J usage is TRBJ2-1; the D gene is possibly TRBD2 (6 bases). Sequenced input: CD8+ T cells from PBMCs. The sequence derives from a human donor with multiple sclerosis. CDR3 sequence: CASSFRDSVHTNEQFF. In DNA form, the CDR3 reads TGTGCCAGCAGTTTTCGGGACTCCGTCCATACGAATGAGCAGTTCTTC.